This T cell receptor beta chain was retrieved from a study of blood T cells in healthy people across ages. This CDR3 has 13 residues. Looked up from germline, CDR1 is MNHEY and CDR2 is SVGEGT. Trimming took 6 bases from V and 5 from J, leaving 13 bases between them. Sample-barcoded 5' priming and a J-beta primer mix drove a second PCR of roughly 6 to 12 cycles. Samples each returned at least 2.5 million CDR3-containing paired-end reads. TCRdb reprocessed the 5' RACE reads with MiXCR, giving one entry per CDR3 protein. Here the sample spans hundreds of thousands of distinct CDR3 sequences, over 40% being singletons.

The J gene is TRBJ1-1, the V gene TRBV6-2 or TRBV6-3; D not certain. The source material was blood. The receptor was derived from an elderly man in good health. CDR3 region: CASSREFPTEAFF. DNA for the CDR3: TGTGCCAGCAGCCGGGAGTTCCCTACTGAAGCTTTCTTT.